A selection of T cell receptor beta chains follows, all from one sample in a study of Graves' ophthalmopathy and Graves' hyperthyroidism. One entry per CDR3 protein results from TCRdb running MiXCR on the multiplex PCR reads. The sample shows about 1.1 million distinct CDR3 sequences, 36% of them seen only once. Sequenced sample: peripheral blood or thyroid tissue (not recorded which). The receptors were gathered from an adult man with Graves' hyperthyroidism. CDR3s include the opening cysteine and the closing phenylalanine or tryptophan. The D gene is left open where the match is weak. Clone sizes are given selectively: once, few, many, or a class where the clone is expanded.

CDR3aa | CDR3nt | j_gene | d_gene | abundance | v_gene
CASRTGGDPYEQYF | TGTGCCAGCAGAACAGGGGGAGATCCCTACGAGCAGTACTTC | TRBJ2-7 | TRBD1 | - | TRBV5-6
CASRMAGSRDEALF | TGTGCCAGCAGGATGGCAGGGTCACGGGATGAAGCTCTCTTT | TRBJ1-1 | - | - | TRBV7-2
CSVLTSRQRDTGELFF | TGCAGCGTTCTCACGAGCCGTCAGCGAGACACCGGGGAGCTGTTTTTT | TRBJ2-2 | - | many | TRBV29-1
CASSRGETYEQYF | TGTGCCAGCAGTAGGGGGGAAACCTACGAGCAGTACTTC | TRBJ2-7 | - | many | TRBV7-9
CAISEGDRGSYNEQFF | TGTGCCATCAGTGAAGGGGACAGGGGCTCCTACAATGAGCAGTTCTTC | TRBJ2-1 | TRBD1 | few | TRBV10-3
CSVEWAGQTEAFF | TGCAGCGTTGAGTGGGCTGGGCAAACTGAAGCTTTCTTT | TRBJ1-1 | - | once | TRBV29-1
CASSSTDYNSPLHF | TGTGCCAGCAGCAGCACTGATTATAATTCACCCCTCCACTTT | TRBJ1-6 | - | many | TRBV9
CASSGTPRTEAFF | TGTGCCAGCAGTGGTACCCCGCGGACTGAAGCTTTCTTT | TRBJ1-1 | - | - | TRBV2
CSASSDQPQHF | TGCAGTGCTAGTAGCGATCAGCCCCAGCATTTT | TRBJ1-5 | - | once | TRBV20-1
CASSAGRRGNEQFF | TGTGCCAGCAGTGCCGGGAGGCGAGGCAATGAGCAGTTCTTC | TRBJ2-1 | TRBD2 | - | TRBV25-1
CAGSLWSWRASGANVLTF | TGTGCCGGCAGCTTATGGTCGTGGAGGGCCTCTGGGGCCAACGTCCTGACTTTC | TRBJ2-6 | - | - | TRBV7-2
CASSAGQVSSGANVLTF | TGTGCCAGCAGCGCCGGACAGGTCAGCTCTGGGGCCAACGTCCTGACTTTC | TRBJ2-6 | TRBD1 | - | TRBV7-2
CASSSPSQGTYEQYF | TGTGCCAGCAGCTCCCCATCGCAGGGAACCTACGAGCAGTACTTC | TRBJ2-7 | - | - | TRBV11-3
CASSPTQGWRALEKLFF | TGTGCCAGCAGCCCTACACAAGGGTGGAGGGCGCTTGAAAAACTGTTTTTT | TRBJ1-4 | - | few | TRBV4-2
CASSGDRGRRTQYF | TGTGCCAGCAGCGGGGACAGGGGGAGGAGGACCCAGTACTTC | TRBJ2-5 | TRBD1 | - | TRBV7-9
CASSLGLQGIYEQYF | TGTGCCAGCAGCTTAGGTCTGCAGGGAATATACGAGCAGTACTTC | TRBJ2-7 | - | few | TRBV11-3
CASSRDRALGKLFF | TGTGCCAGCAGCCGAGACAGGGCCCTTGGGAAACTGTTTTTT | TRBJ1-4 | TRBD1 | - | TRBV14
CASSLRTSGDFTGELFF | TGTGCCAGCAGCTTGAGGACTAGCGGGGATTTTACCGGGGAGCTGTTTTTT | TRBJ2-2 | TRBD2 | - | TRBV7-2
CAWGQASYEQYF | TGTGCCTGGGGACAGGCCTCCTACGAGCAGTACTTC | TRBJ2-7 | TRBD1 | - | TRBV7-8
CSVEVGRDNVLTF | TGCAGCGTTGAAGTTGGTCGGGACAACGTCCTGACTTTC | TRBJ2-6 | - | - | TRBV29-1
CASSSRDRAVYEQYF | TGTGCCAGCAGCTCCCGGGACAGAGCAGTCTACGAGCAGTACTTC | TRBJ2-7 | TRBD1 | - | TRBV5-8
CSALDRRGTYSPLHF | TGCAGTGCACTTGACAGGCGAGGGACCTATTCACCCCTCCACTTT | TRBJ1-6 | - | many | TRBV20-1
CSARDGGRVIETQYF | TGCAGTGCTAGAGACGGCGGGAGGGTCATAGAGACCCAGTACTTC | TRBJ2-5 | TRBD2 | - | TRBV20-1
CASSPLGQHPGELFF | TGTGCCAGCAGCCCCTTAGGACAGCACCCCGGGGAGCTGTTTTTT | TRBJ2-2 | - | - | TRBV14
CASSFPAGGQETQYF | TGTGCCAGCAGCTTCCCAGCGGGGGGACAAGAGACCCAGTACTTC | TRBJ2-5 | TRBD2 | many | TRBV7-2
CASSEWAGTEAFF | TGTGCCAGCAGTGAATGGGCAGGAACTGAAGCTTTCTTT | TRBJ1-1 | - | - | TRBV25-1
CASSFTGTQPGCYTF | TGTGCCAGCAGCTTCACCGGGACCCAACCCGGGTGCTACACCTTC | TRBJ1-2 | - | - | TRBV7-3
CASSPQDFQPQHF | TGTGCCAGCAGCCCCCAGGATTTTCAGCCCCAGCATTTT | TRBJ1-5 | - | - | TRBV7-3
CASSPYYRDNSPLHF | TGCGCCAGCAGCCCGTATTACAGGGACAATTCACCCCTCCACTTT | TRBJ1-6 | - | many | TRBV7-9
CASSPAPGVNTEAFF | TGTGCCAGCAGTCCGGCACCCGGGGTGAACACTGAAGCTTTCTTT | TRBJ1-1 | - | few | TRBV6-5
CASSSDPSQGGTETQYF | TGTGCCAGTAGTTCGGATCCGAGCCAGGGGGGGACGGAGACCCAGTACTTC | TRBJ2-5 | - | few | TRBV19
CSASGLALGGIWEETQYF | TGCAGTGCTAGCGGGCTAGCCCTCGGGGGGATATGGGAGGAGACCCAGTACTTC | TRBJ2-5 | TRBD2 | many | TRBV20-1
CASSEPGWQGPQPQHF | TGTGCCAGCAGTGAGCCCGGCTGGCAGGGTCCCCAGCCCCAGCATTTT | TRBJ1-5 | - | - | TRBV25-1
CASSVGTGALYEQYF | TGTGCCAGCAGCGTTGGGACAGGTGCCCTCTACGAGCAGTACTTC | TRBJ2-7 | TRBD1 | - | TRBV5-4
CASRDRTGRAEAFF | TGTGCCAGCAGGGACCGGACAGGGAGGGCTGAAGCTTTCTTT | TRBJ1-1 | TRBD1 | many | TRBV2
CASRRSNRDGTYEQYF | TGTGCCAGCAGGCGATCGAACCGGGACGGGACCTACGAGCAGTACTTC | TRBJ2-7 | - | - | TRBV6-1
CVSSPRDKSYEQYF | TGTGTCAGCAGCCCCCGGGACAAGTCCTACGAGCAGTACTTC | TRBJ2-7 | - | - | TRBV11-2
CASSQVGGGREDEKLFF | TGCGCCAGCAGCCAAGTTGGAGGGGGGCGCGAGGATGAAAAACTGTTTTTT | TRBJ1-4 | - | - | TRBV4-1
CASSSPGTGMYEQYF | TGTGCCAGCAGCTCCCCCGGGACAGGGATGTACGAGCAGTACTTC | TRBJ2-7 | TRBD1 | few | TRBV7-2
CASSPRDRGLYTGELFF | TGTGCCAGCAGCCCCCGGGACAGGGGGCTTTACACCGGGGAGCTGTTTTTT | TRBJ2-2 | TRBD1 | - | TRBV25-1
CASRSQEDYGYTF | TGTGCCAGCAGGTCACAGGAGGACTATGGCTACACCTTC | TRBJ1-2 | - | many | TRBV9
CSVDLNRGPNTEAFF | TGCAGCGTTGACCTAAACAGGGGGCCGAACACTGAAGCTTTCTTT | TRBJ1-1 | TRBD1 | once | TRBV29-1
CSVVPGREAFF | TGCAGCGTTGTTCCAGGGAGGGAAGCTTTCTTT | TRBJ1-1 | - | - | TRBV29-1
CASSLAGGHGYTF | TGCGCCAGCAGCTTGGCGGGTGGCCATGGCTACACCTTC | TRBJ1-2 | - | - | TRBV4-1
CASSDSGVLGEQYF | TGCGCCAGCAGTGATTCGGGCGTCCTTGGGGAGCAGTACTTC | TRBJ2-7 | - | many | TRBV10-1
CASSFRDRVSEAFF | TGTGCCAGCAGCTTCCGGGACAGGGTTTCTGAAGCTTTCTTT | TRBJ1-1 | TRBD1 | many | TRBV7-8
CASSTLAGGPKTQYF | TGTGCCAGCAGCACTCTAGCGGGGGGGCCGAAGACCCAGTACTTC | TRBJ2-5 | TRBD2 | many | TRBV7-2
CASSSRDRGSHQPQHF | TGTGCCAGCAGTTCCCGGGACAGGGGTTCCCATCAGCCCCAGCATTTT | TRBJ1-5 | TRBD1 | - | TRBV10-3
CSASAPVYEQYF | TGCAGTGCTAGCGCGCCCGTCTACGAGCAGTACTTC | TRBJ2-7 | - | many | TRBV20-1
CATQLAFRDTEAFF | TGTGCCACCCAACTGGCCTTCAGGGACACTGAAGCTTTCTTT | TRBJ1-1 | - | - | TRBV15
CASSTPDRTNTGELFF | TGTGCCAGCAGTACCCCCGACAGGACCAACACCGGGGAGCTGTTTTTT | TRBJ2-2 | - | few | TRBV12-3/TRBV12-4
CASSLGGDPYEQYF | TGTGCCAGCAGTTTAGGGGGAGACCCCTACGAGCAGTACTTC | TRBJ2-7 | - | - | TRBV12-3/TRBV12-4
CASAAGRAATEAFF | TGTGCCAGCGCGGCAGGCAGGGCGGCCACTGAAGCTTTCTTT | TRBJ1-1 | - | - | TRBV10-3
CSVEVGGTSGGYGYTF | TGCAGCGTTGAAGTAGGGGGTACCTCAGGAGGCTATGGCTACACCTTC | TRBJ1-2 | - | few | TRBV29-1
CASSRTTDQPQHF | TGCGCCAGCAGCCGTACCACGGATCAGCCCCAGCATTTT | TRBJ1-5 | - | - | TRBV4-1
CASSQEAPGFYEQYF | TGCGCCAGCAGCCAAGAAGCCCCGGGCTTTTACGAGCAGTACTTC | TRBJ2-7 | - | - | TRBV7-9
CASNHYGTGGPYEQYF | TGCGCCAGCAACCATTACGGGACAGGGGGCCCCTACGAGCAGTACTTC | TRBJ2-7 | TRBD1 | - | TRBV7-9
CASSIQGLNTGELFF | TGTGCCAGTAGTATACAGGGCCTTAACACCGGGGAGCTGTTTTTT | TRBJ2-2 | - | many | TRBV19
CATSGAGNLEQYF | TGTGCCACCAGTGGGGCAGGGAACCTCGAGCAGTACTTC | TRBJ2-7 | - | many | TRBV24-1
CASSLDGGRASTGELFF | TGTGCCAGCAGCTTAGACGGTGGGAGGGCCAGCACCGGGGAGCTGTTTTTT | TRBJ2-2 | TRBD2 | many | TRBV7-2